Listed here is a single T cell receptor beta chain. Its target is unknown. PCR was performed a second time for roughly 7 to 11 cycles using a sample-barcoded 5' primer and a J-beta primer mix. TCRdb itself ran the 5' RACE reads through MiXCR, one entry per CDR3 protein. The sample consists of 1.2 million to 1.5 million distinct CDR3 sequences, about 43% of them appearing once. The data were taken from a study of blood T cells in healthy people across ages. Notes on the study in general: Higher diversity, along with more naive CD4+ cells, distinguished long-lived donors from aged donors. TCR beta diversity tracked closely with naive T cell percentage.

The sample providers were healthy Caucasian people from Russia, aged about 6 to 95. Extractions gave at least 5 micrograms of total RNA per sample. The TCR comes from a woman between 18 and 30 years old in good health. The sample consisted of blood.

The CDR3 sequence is CASSFDRTDTQYF. The CDR3 coding sequence is TGTGCCAGCAGTTTTGACCGCACAGATACGCAGTATTTT. J is TRBJ2-3 and V is TRBV27, with no clear D. The germline V gene has CDR1 MNHEY and CDR2 SMNVEV (reference sequence). The CDR3 runs 13 residues. The germline V and J ends were trimmed by 3 bases and 1 base, with 5 bases remaining between them.